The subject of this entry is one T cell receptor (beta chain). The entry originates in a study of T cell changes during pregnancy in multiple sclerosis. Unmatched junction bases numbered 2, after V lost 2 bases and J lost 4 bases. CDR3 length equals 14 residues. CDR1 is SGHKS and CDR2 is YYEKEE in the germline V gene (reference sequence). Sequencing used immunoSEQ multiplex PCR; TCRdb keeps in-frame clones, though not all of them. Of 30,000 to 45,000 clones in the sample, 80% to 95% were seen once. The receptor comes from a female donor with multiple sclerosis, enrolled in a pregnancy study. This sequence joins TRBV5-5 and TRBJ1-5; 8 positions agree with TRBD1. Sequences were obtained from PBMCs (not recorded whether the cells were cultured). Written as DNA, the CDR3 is TGTGCCAGCAGCTTCGGACAGGGTAATCAGCCCCAGCATTTT. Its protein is CASSFGQGNQPQHF. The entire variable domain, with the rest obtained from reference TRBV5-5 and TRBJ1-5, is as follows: DAGVTQSPTHLIKTRGQQVTLRCSPISGHKSVSWYQQVLGQGPQFIFQYYEKEERGRGNFPDRFSARQFPNYSSELNVNALLLGDSALYLCASSFGQGNQPQHFGDGTRLSIL.